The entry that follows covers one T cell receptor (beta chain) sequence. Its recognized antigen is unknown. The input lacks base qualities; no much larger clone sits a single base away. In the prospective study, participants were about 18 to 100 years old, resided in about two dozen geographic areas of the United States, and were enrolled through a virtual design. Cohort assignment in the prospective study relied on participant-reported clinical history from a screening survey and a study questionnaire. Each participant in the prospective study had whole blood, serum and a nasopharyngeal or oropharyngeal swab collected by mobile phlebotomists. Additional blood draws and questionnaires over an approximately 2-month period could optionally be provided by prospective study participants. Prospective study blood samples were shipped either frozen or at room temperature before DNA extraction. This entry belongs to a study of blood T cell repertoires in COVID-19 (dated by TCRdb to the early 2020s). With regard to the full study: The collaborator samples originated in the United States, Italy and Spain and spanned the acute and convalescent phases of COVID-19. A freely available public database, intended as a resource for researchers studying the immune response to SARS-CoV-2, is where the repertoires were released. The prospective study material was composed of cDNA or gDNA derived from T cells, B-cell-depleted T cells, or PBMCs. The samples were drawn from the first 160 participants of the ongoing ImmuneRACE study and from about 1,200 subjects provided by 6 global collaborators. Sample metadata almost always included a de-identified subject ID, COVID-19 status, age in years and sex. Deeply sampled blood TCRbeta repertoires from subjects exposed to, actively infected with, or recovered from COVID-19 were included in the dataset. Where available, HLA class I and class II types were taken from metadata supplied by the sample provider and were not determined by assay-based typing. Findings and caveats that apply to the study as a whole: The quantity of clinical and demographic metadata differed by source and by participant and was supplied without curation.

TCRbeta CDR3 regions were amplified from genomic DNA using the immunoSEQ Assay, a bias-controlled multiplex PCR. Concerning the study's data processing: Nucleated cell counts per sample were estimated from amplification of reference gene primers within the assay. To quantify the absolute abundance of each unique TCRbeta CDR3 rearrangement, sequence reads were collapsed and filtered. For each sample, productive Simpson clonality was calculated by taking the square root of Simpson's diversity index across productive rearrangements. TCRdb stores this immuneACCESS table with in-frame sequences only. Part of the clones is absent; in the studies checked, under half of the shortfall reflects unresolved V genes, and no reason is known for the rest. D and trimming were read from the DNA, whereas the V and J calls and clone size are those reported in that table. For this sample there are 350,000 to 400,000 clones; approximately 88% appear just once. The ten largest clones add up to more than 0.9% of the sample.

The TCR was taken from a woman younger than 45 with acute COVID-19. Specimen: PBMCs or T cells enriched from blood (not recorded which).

The DNA sequence is as follows: TGTGCCAGCAGTTTATCGGTTTGGGGGCAATCACCCCTCCACTTT. It codes for CASSLSVWGQSPLHF. The chain is encoded by TRBV27 joined to TRBJ1-6, with TRBD1 perhaps the D gene, on 6 matching bases. CDR1 MNHEY and CDR2 SMNVEV are derived from the germline V gene (reference sequence). Between the V and J ends, shortened by 0 bases and 10 bases respectively, the junction contains 13 bases. Including the terminal cysteine and phenylalanine, the CDR3 comprises 15 residues. Only the CDR3 portion is preserved as DNA: 45 bases, with reading frame beginning at the first base.